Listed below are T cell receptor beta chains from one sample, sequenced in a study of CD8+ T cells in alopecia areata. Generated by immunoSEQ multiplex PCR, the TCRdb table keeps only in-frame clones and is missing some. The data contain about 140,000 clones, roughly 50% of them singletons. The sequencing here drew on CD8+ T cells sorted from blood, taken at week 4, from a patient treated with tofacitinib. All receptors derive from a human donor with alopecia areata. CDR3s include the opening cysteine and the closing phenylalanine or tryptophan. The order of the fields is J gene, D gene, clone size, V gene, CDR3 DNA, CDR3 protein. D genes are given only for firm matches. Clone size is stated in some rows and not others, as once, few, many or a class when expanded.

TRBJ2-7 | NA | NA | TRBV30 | TGTGCCTGGAGTGTAGGCCAGGGGATCAACGAGCAGTACTTC | CAWSVGQGINEQYF
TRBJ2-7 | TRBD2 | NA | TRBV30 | TGTGCCTGGAGTGTAGGGTCGGGGAGGGCCTACGAGCAGTACTTC | CAWSVGSGRAYEQYF
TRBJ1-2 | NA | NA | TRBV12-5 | TGTGCTAGTGGTTTGGGCAGGGCCTATGGCTACACCTTC | CASGLGRAYGYTF
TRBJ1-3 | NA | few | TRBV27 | TGTGCCAGCAGTTTATCGCAAGGTCCCGGAAACACCATATATTTT | CASSLSQGPGNTIYF
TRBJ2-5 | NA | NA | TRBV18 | TGTGCCAGCTCACCCTTGAGCGAGAGGTACCAAGAGACCCAGTACTTC | CASSPLSERYQETQYF
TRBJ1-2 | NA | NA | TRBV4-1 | TGCGCCAGCAGCCAAGAAGGTCGTTTGGCTAACTATGGCTACACCTTC | CASSQEGRLANYGYTF
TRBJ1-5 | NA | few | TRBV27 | TGTGCCAGCAAAAGCAACAGCTTCAATCAGCCCCAGCATTTT | CASKSNSFNQPQHF
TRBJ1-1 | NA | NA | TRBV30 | TGTGCCTGGAGTACCCTGGGAAATGTGGCTGAAGCTTTCTTT | CAWSTLGNVAEAFF
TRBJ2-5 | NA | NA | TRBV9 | TGTGCCAGCAGCGTAGGTCTTTTCTCTGAGACCCAGTACTTC | CASSVGLFSETQYF
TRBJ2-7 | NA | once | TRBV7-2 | TGTGCCAGCAGCTTTGGGACGGACTACTACGAGCAGTACTTC | CASSFGTDYYEQYF
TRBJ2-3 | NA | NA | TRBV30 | TGTGCCTGGAGGACTAGTAGATACACAGATACGCAGTATTTT | CAWRTSRYTDTQYF